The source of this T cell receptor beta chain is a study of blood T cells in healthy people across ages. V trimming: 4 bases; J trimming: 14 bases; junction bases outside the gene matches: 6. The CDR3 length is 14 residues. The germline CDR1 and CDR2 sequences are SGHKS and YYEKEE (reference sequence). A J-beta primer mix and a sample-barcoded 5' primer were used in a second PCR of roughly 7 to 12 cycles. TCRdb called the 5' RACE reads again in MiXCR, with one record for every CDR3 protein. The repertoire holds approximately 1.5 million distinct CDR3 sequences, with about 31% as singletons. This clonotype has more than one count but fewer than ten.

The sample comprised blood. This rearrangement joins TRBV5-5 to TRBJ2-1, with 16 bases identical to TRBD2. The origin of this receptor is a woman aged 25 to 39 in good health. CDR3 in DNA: TGTGCCAGCAGCCTGGGGACTAGCGGGGGGGCGGAGTTCTTC. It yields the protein CASSLGTSGGAEFF.